This TCR beta chain was recorded in a study of T cell responses to AZD1222 COVID-19 vaccine. Study outcomes and limitations: Two AZD1222 doses significantly raised spike-specific TCR breadth and depth over controls. Clonal diversity may have been underestimated, and the donors were mostly white British, with more females than males. Spike-spanning, vaccine-associated CD4 TCRs were dominant at 160-218 and 743-854.

Concerning this clone: Its antigen is not known.

This CDR3 is built from 11 residues. From germline, CDR1 is ENHRY and CDR2 SYGVKD. The V end lost 10 bases, the J end lost 7 bases, and 10 bases lay between the germline ends. Assay: immunoSEQ multiplex PCR; the TCRdb copy retains only in-frame clones and omits some. The sample has about 150,000 clones, roughly nine tenths seen once; the top ten hold roughly 5%. Material: peripheral blood, obtained on day 0 of MenACWY control vaccination. This chain links TRBV10-3 with TRBJ2-2; D unclear. This clonotype was sampled from an adult in good health. The CDR3 DNA reads as TGTGCCACCACTACCGTCGGGGAGCTGTTTTTT. This sequence encodes CATTTVGELFF.